Listed here is a single TCR beta chain. Its cognate antigen is unknown. These data come from a study of blood T cells in healthy people across ages. The study's findings and limits: Higher diversity and more naive CD4+ cells were features of long-lived donors, compared to aged donors.

A minimum of 7 million PBMCs was isolated per sample. The CDR3 consists of 14 residues. Germline lookup yields CDR1 SNHLY and CDR2 FYNNEI. Trimming stripped 5 bases from V and 1 base from J, with 11 bases between. A sample-barcoded 5' primer and a J-beta primer mix were used in a second PCR of roughly 6 to 12 cycles. One entry per CDR3 protein results from TCRdb running MiXCR on the 5' RACE reads. This table has some 750,000 distinct CDR3 sequences, 22% appearing once. This TCR was sampled from a man in his 70s in good health. The sample taken for sequencing was blood. The rearrangement uses TRBV2 and TRBJ1-1; D is unresolved. CDR3 DNA: TGTGCCAGCAGTCGTCAGGTAAAGAACACTGAAGCTTTCTTT. Amino acid sequence: CASSRQVKNTEAFF.